The 28 T cell receptor beta chains in this list originate from one sample, sequenced in a study of cytomegalovirus exposure and HLA in healthy donors. PCR used 60 Vbeta primers and 13 Jbeta primers. TCRdb's table, derived via immunoSEQ multiplex PCR, lists solely in-frame clones and lacks some. This sample carries a few hundred thousand clones, approximately 81% of them seen once, and the ten largest clones take around 8.3%. The sequencing input was PBMCs. The receptor set was obtained from an older woman in good health and CMV-seropositive.

The chain recombines TRBV6-5 with TRBJ1-1, with 7 positions matching TRBD1. Germline V gene sequence: CDR1 MNHEY, CDR2 SVGAGI. CDR3 length: 14 residues. V shed 2 bases and J 5 bases; nucleotides not matched to a gene: 5. CDR3 sequence (DNA): TGTGCCAGCAGTTACCGGACAGGCAATACTGAAGCTTTCTTT. Translating it yields CASSYRTGNTEAFF.

The V gene is TRBV4-1, the J gene TRBJ2-2, with TRBD2 matching over 7 bases. The germline gives CDR1 MGHRA, CDR2 YSYEKL. V lost 3 bases and J lost 5; bases outside the gene matches: 6. There are 15 residues in the CDR3. This CDR3 reads CASSQGLAETGELFF. CDR3 nucleotides: TGCGCCAGCAGCCAGGGCCTAGCGGAGACCGGGGAGCTGTTTTTT.

The chain is built from TRBV10-3 and TRBJ1-5, with 9 bases fitting TRBD1. V lost 6 bases to trimming and J lost 2 bases; unmatched junction nucleotides: 2. Germline CDR1 reads ENHRY; CDR2 reads SYGVKD. The CDR3 has 14 residues. The CDR3 bases are TGTGCCATCAGCAGGACAGGGGGCAATCAGCCCCAGCATTTT. It yields the protein CAISRTGGNQPQHF.

The chain combines TRBV30 with TRBJ1-5, with D perhaps TRBD1 (5 bases). CDR1 is GTSNPN and CDR2 is SVGIG in the germline V gene (reference sequence). There are 14 residues in the CDR3. The germline V and J ends were trimmed by 0 bases and 7 bases, with 13 bases remaining between them. The CDR3 DNA reads as TGTGCCTGGAGTGTAAATGAGGGGAGGCAGCCCCAGCATTTT. Translated, it gives CAWSVNEGRQPQHF.

The chain recombines TRBV4-1 with TRBJ2-2, with D tentatively TRBD1 (6 bases). There are 14 residues in the CDR3. V dropped 4 bases and J dropped 3 bases, with 9 bases sitting between them. Per the germline V gene, CDR1 is MGHRA and CDR2 is YSYEKL. CDR3 DNA: TGCGCCAGCAGCCTCCAGGGGTACACCGGGGAGCTGTTTTTT. Amino acid sequence: CASSLQGYTGELFF.

The chain combines TRBV7-2 with TRBJ1-2; D is undetermined. The germline V gene has CDR1 SGHTA and CDR2 FQGNSA. The CDR3 spans 14 residues. Trimming stripped 1 base from V and 4 bases from J, with 10 bases between. In nucleotides, the CDR3 is TGTGCCAGCAGCTTAGAACGGGGTGGCTATGGCTACACCTTC. The encoded protein is CASSLERGGYGYTF.

This sequence joins TRBV7-6 and TRBJ1-2, with 7 bases fitting TRBD1. V lost 8 bases, J lost 8 bases, and 17 bases stayed unmatched. CDR3 length: 15 amino acids. CDR1 is SGHVS and CDR2 is FNYEAQ in the germline V gene. The CDR3 DNA reads as TGTGCCAGCGGGCTTCGGGACAGCTCTCTTGGGGGCTACACCTTC. This encodes CASGLRDSSLGGYTF.

This chain links TRBV1 with TRBJ2-2; the D call of TRBD2 is as the table states it, not checked on the DNA. TRBV1 is a known pseudogene. The CDR3 runs to 18 residues. This chain's CDR3 is CTSSHLAGGRARIGELFF. The CDR3 nucleotides are TGCACCAGCAGCCACCTAGCGGGAGGGAGGGCGAGGATCGGGGAGCTGTTTTTT.

The rearrangement links TRBV10-3 to TRBJ2-7, with 8 positions matching TRBD1. Trimming took 6 bases from V and 4 from J; bases not matched to a gene: 8. The germline CDR1 and CDR2 sequences are ENHRY and SYGVKD. The CDR3 covers 14 residues. This CDR3 reads CAIRPPGQDYEQYF. DNA of the CDR3: TGTGCCATCAGACCTCCGGGACAGGATTACGAGCAGTACTTC.

This clone is a singleton in its sample. The chain recombines TRBV7-8 with TRBJ1-2; tentative D call: TRBD1 (5 bases). CDR1 is SGHVS and CDR2 is FQNEAQ in the germline V gene. The CDR3 is 14 residues long. V gave up 7 bases and J gave up 4 bases, with 16 bases separating them. CDR3 amino acids: CASTTPGQGYGYTF. The CDR3 DNA follows: TGTGCCAGCACCACCCCCGGGCAGGGCTATGGCTACACCTTC. The whole variable domain, remainder taken from reference TRBV7-8 and TRBJ1-2, is GAGVSQSPRYKVAKRGQDVALRCDPISGHVSLFWYQQALGQGPEFLTYFQNEAQLDKSGLPSDRFFAERPEGSVSTLKIQRTQQEDSAVYLCASTTPGQGYGYTFGSGTRLTVV.

This chain uses TRBV29-1 with TRBJ2-6; 8 nucleotides match TRBD1. Germline lookup yields CDR1 SQVTM and CDR2 ANQGSEA. The CDR3 runs 14 residues. With V trimmed by 6 bases and J by 2 bases, 3 bases remained unmatched. CDR3 sequence: CSVLRGPGANVLTF. The CDR3 nucleotides read TGCAGCGTACTCAGGGGGCCTGGGGCCAACGTCCTGACTTTC.

The gene calls are TRBV5-6 and TRBJ2-7, with 7 bases fitting TRBD1. Trimming removed 4 bases from V and 3 bases from J; junction bases left unmatched: 7. Germline assignment: CDR1 SGHDT and CDR2 YYEEEE. CDR3 length equals 14 residues. Written as DNA, the CDR3 is TGTGCCAGCAGCGTAGGACAGGCCCTCTACGAGCAGTACTTC. It translates to CASSVGQALYEQYF.

The chain carries TRBV21-1 and TRBJ2-5; the D call in the table, TRBD2, was not verified against the DNA. TRBV21-1 is a pseudogene. The CDR3 runs 16 residues. DNA for the CDR3: TGTGCCAGCAGCAAAAGAAGCGGTCAAGGGAAAGAGACCCAGTACTTC. Protein sequence: CASSKRSGQGKETQYF.

The chain recombines TRBV6-1 with TRBJ2-7; 7 bases agree with TRBD1. J gave up 4 bases and V 1 base, and 7 bases lay outside the gene matches. The CDR3 length is 15 residues. The germline V gene has CDR1 MNHNS and CDR2 SASEGT. For the CDR3, the DNA is TGTGCCAGCAGTGAAGTGGGGGACAGCTCTTACGAGCAGTACTTC. The encoded protein is CASSEVGDSSYEQYF.

The chain is built from TRBV4-1 and TRBJ2-7; no definite D call. CDR1 is MGHRA, CDR2 YSYEKL, per germline. The CDR3 totals 14 residues. V gave up 0 bases and J gave up 10 bases, with 16 bases separating them. In DNA form, the CDR3 reads TGCGCCAGCAGCCAAGATCCGGGTGATTGGAGCCAGTACTTC. Translated: CASSQDPGDWSQYF.

This clone occurred once. The sample contains more than one DNA sequence encoding this CDR3. The chain links TRBV5-1 to TRBJ1-1; D is possibly TRBD1 (5 bases). CDR1 is SGHRS and CDR2 is YFSETQ in the germline V gene. Trimming cost V 0 bases and J 1 base, with 7 bases left between them. The length of the CDR3 is 14 residues. As DNA, the CDR3 is TGCGCCAGCAGCTTGGCCACAGGGAACACTGAAGCTTTCTTT. Amino acids: CASSLATGNTEAFF.

This chain connects TRBV29-1 to TRBJ2-3, with D uncertain. The length of the CDR3 is 12 residues. Germline V gives CDR1 SQVTM, CDR2 ANQGSEA. V shed 3 bases and J shed 4 bases, with 8 bases lying between them. The CDR3 nucleotides are TGCAGCGTTGACCGAGTATCAGATACGCAGTATTTT. This encodes CSVDRVSDTQYF.

The chain carries TRBV29-1 and TRBJ2-7; 8 bases align to TRBD1. From germline, CDR1 is SQVTM and CDR2 ANQGSEA. This CDR3 has 13 residues. V shed 7 bases and J 5 bases; nucleotides not matched to a gene: 10. The chain's CDR3 is CSALTGGLDEQYF. CDR3 nucleotide sequence: TGCAGCGCTTTAACAGGGGGACTCGACGAGCAGTACTTC.

This clone was observed a single time. This CDR3 is CASSGGDTRGETQYF. The CDR3 DNA reads as TGTGCCAGCAGCGGAGGGGACACCAGGGGGGAGACCCAGTACTTC. The chain combines TRBV9 with TRBJ2-5, with TRBD1 identical over 7 bases. Germline CDR1 SGDLS, CDR2 YYNGEE. The CDR3 spans 15 residues. Losses at the gene ends were 3 bases for V and 5 bases for J; bases not matched to a gene: 10.

This chain links TRBV27 with TRBJ2-5; TRBD1 matches at 11 bases. CDR3 length equals 14 residues. V lost 5 bases, J lost 3 bases, and 2 bases stayed unmatched. CDR1 is MNHEY, CDR2 SMNVEV, per germline (reference sequence). For the CDR3, the DNA is TGTGCCAGCAGTCGGGACAGGGGGGAAGAGACCCAGTACTTC. Amino acids: CASSRDRGEETQYF.

V gene TRBV5-1 combines with J gene TRBJ2-5; D gene uncertain. Gene TRBJ2-7 matches the end of the DNA better, so the J call may be wrong. Per germline, CDR1 SGHRS and CDR2 YFSETQ. The CDR3 is 13 amino acids. Here the CDR3 reads CASSLGYSYEQYF. CDR3 coding DNA: TGCGCCAGCAGCTTGGGGTACTCCTACGAGCAGTACTTC.

This clone was seen a single time. This chain connects TRBV29-1 to TRBJ1-1; 7 nucleotides match TRBD1. The CDR3 extends over 13 amino acids. With 4 bases clipped from V and 7 bases from J, the junction kept 9 bases outside the gene matches. Germline V gene lookup returns CDR1 SQVTM and CDR2 ANQGSEA. CDR3 region: CSVVGGTIVEAFF. CDR3 DNA: TGCAGCGTTGTAGGGGGCACGATAGTTGAAGCTTTCTTT.

V usage is TRBV5-6 and J usage is TRBJ2-1; a possible D gene is TRBD2 (6 bases). V lost 2 bases, J lost 14 bases, and 14 bases lay in between. CDR1 SGHDT and CDR2 YYEEEE come from the germline V gene. The CDR3 has 12 amino acids. CDR3: CASSLAPGAEFF. CDR3 bases: TGTGCCAGCAGCTTAGCGCCGGGAGCGGAGTTCTTC.

The chain links TRBV12-5 to TRBJ2-3; possible D gene TRBD1, 5 bases. The germline gives CDR1 LGHNT, CDR2 FRNRAP. CDR3 length equals 16 residues. V lost 0 bases, J lost 1 base, and 11 bases lay in between. The CDR3 spells CASGLVQGLGTDTQYF. The DNA for the CDR3 is TGTGCTAGTGGTTTGGTCCAGGGCCTCGGCACAGATACGCAGTATTTT.

In the case of this clone: The same CDR3 is also encoded by other DNA sequences in this sample. The chain employs TRBV9 and TRBJ2-5; D is perhaps TRBD2 (5 bases). V was trimmed by 4 bases and J by 5 bases, leaving 6 bases between them. CDR3 length: 11 amino acids. Per germline, CDR1 SGDLS and CDR2 YYNGEE. This chain's CDR3 is CASSPGETQYF. The CDR3, as DNA: TGTGCCAGCAGCCCGGGGGAGACCCAGTACTTC.

This chain links TRBV11-2 with TRBJ2-5; no clear D gene. The CDR3 totals 14 residues. The V gene's germline CDR1 is SGHAT and CDR2 FQNNGV. Trimming removed 1 base from V and 2 bases from J, with 8 bases in between. The CDR3 bases are TGTGCCAGCAGCTTAGGGCGGCAGCAAGAGACCCAGTACTTC. Its translation is CASSLGRQQETQYF.

The V call is TRBV5-1, the J call TRBJ2-7, with 7 bases matching TRBD1. This CDR3 spans 17 amino acids. V shed 4 bases and J 2 bases; nucleotides not matched to a gene: 15. The germline V gene has CDR1 SGHRS and CDR2 YFSETQ. CDR3 sequence (DNA): TGCGCCAGCAGCGGGGTAAATCAGGGGGAAAAAGCCTACGAGCAGTACTTC. It codes for CASSGVNQGEKAYEQYF. The full variable domain, rest sourced from reference TRBV5-1 and TRBJ2-7, is KAGVTQTPRYLIKTRGQQVTLSCSPISGHRSVSWYQQTPGQGLQFLFEYFSETQRNKGNFPGRFSGRQFSNSRSEMNVSTLELGDSALYLCASSGVNQGEKAYEQYFGPGTRLTVT.

J is TRBJ2-7 and V is TRBV10-3; D unclear. Trimming removed 6 bases from V and 0 bases from J, with 12 bases in between. The V gene's germline CDR1 is ENHRY and CDR2 SYGVKD. This CDR3 is 14 amino acids long. CDR3 nucleotide sequence: TGTGCCATCAGATCGGGTTTAAGCTCCTACGAGCAGTACTTC. Its translation: CAIRSGLSSYEQYF.